This T cell receptor beta chain was sequenced in a study of blood T cell repertoires in COVID-19. At the level of the study: Acute and convalescent COVID-19 specimens originated in the United States, Italy and Spain.

The V end lost 5 bases, the J end lost 5 bases, and 9 bases lay between the germline ends. Germline-derived CDR1 and CDR2 are SGHVS and FQNEAQ. The CDR3 totals 12 residues. Original handling: Amplification with reference gene primers provided the estimates of nucleated cell counts. Sequencing was performed with immunoSEQ multiplex PCR; in TCRdb, only in-frame clones are kept and a portion is missing. The DNA gave D and trimming, while V, J and clone size come from that table. Of some 220,000 clones in the sample, over 60% were seen once. This sequence originates from a woman in her 70s with acute or convalescent COVID-19. Sequencing was carried out using peripheral blood. V and J are TRBV7-8 and TRBJ2-5, with D unresolved. The CDR3 here is CASSDVEETQYF. CDR3 DNA sequence: TGTGCCAGCAGCGACGTGGAGGAGACCCAGTACTTC. Full variable domain (remainder filled in from reference TRBV7-8 and TRBJ2-5): GAGVSQSPRYKVAKRGQDVALRCDPISGHVSLFWYQQALGQGPEFLTYFQNEAQLDKSGLPSDRFFAERPEGSVSTLKIQRTQQEDSAVYLCASSDVEETQYFGPGTRLLVL.